Below, one TCR beta chain is given with its context. Its target is not known. Other DNA sequences in the sample encode the same CDR3. The source of the sample is a study of OX40 agonist ivuxolimab in advanced cancers. Overall study context: Ivuxolimab, an agonist antibody against OX40 (CD134), was given to patients. About 44% of patients had received prior checkpoint inhibitor therapy. Findings of the study overall: At 0.1 to 3.0 mg/kg, clonal expansion of CD4+ and CD8+ blood T cells had occurred by week 6.

Germline assignment: CDR1 KGHSH and CDR2 LQKENI. The CDR3 has 13 amino acids. V lost 3 bases and J lost 1, with 3 bases in between. The repertoire was sequenced with immunoSEQ multiplex PCR; TCRdb's copy has only in-frame clones and lacks some. The sample yields around 72,000 clones, 80% seen once. This TCR derives from an adult with an advanced solid tumor such as melanoma, head and neck, liver or kidney cancer. The sample consisted of CD4+ or CD8+ T cells sorted from blood, taken in a trial of the OX40 agonist ivuxolimab. The chain recombines TRBV18 with TRBJ2-2; D call uncertain. CDR3 region: CASSPLNTGELFF. The CDR3 nucleotides read TGTGCCAGCTCACCCCTGAACACCGGGGAGCTGTTTTTT.